The clone carrying this T cell receptor beta chain was observed a few times. Trimming shortened V by 1 base and J by 3 bases, and 6 bases separated the two germline ends. Germline assignment: CDR1 SGHNT and CDR2 YENEEA. The length of the CDR3 is 14 residues. The data stem from a study of CDR3 diversity in severe acne. One entry per CDR3 protein, called by TCRdb with MiXCR from the PCR reads. The sample consists of more than 85,000 distinct CDR3 sequences, about 50% of them appearing once. The TCR comes from a male donor in good health, serving as a control. The chain has TRBV11-3 and TRBJ2-2; D not certain. Sequenced sample: blood. The DNA of the CDR3 is TGTGCCAGCAGCTTAGGCGGATACACCGGGGAGCTGTTTTTT. Protein: CASSLGGYTGELFF.